Detailed here is one T cell receptor (beta chain). Its antigen is unknown. These data originate in a study of post-analysis software for immune sequencing data. Study information: Recorded subtypes: relapsing-remitting, secondary progressive, progressive-relapsing; some patients unannotated. Study-wide points: Strong co-clustering by F measure linked samples that shared a preparation batch. Diversity measured as normalized Chao1 was significantly lower in multiple sclerosis patients than in controls. Comparison of patients with controls showed five TRBV segments more frequent in patients, TRBV5-6, TRBV5-1 and TRBV20-1 among them.

Trimming cost V 2 bases and J 4 bases, with 8 bases left between them. The CDR3 totals 13 residues. CDR1 is MNHEY and CDR2 is SVGAGI in the germline V gene. Tagging with unique molecular identifiers was a feature of the TCR beta cDNA libraries. Around 500,000 cDNA molecules were obtained from roughly 0.93 to 9.6 million T cells. TCRdb re-derived calls from the PCR reads in MiXCR, one entry per CDR3 protein. The sample lists approximately 660,000 distinct CDR3 sequences, 59% occurring once. What was sequenced was blood. The chain couples TRBV6-5 to TRBJ1-1; no firm D call. This receptor was obtained from a girl aged 2 to 10 with multiple sclerosis. The CDR3 DNA sequence: TGTGCCAGCAGTTACCGTGCGGGCACTGAAGCTTTCTTT. Translating it yields CASSYRAGTEAFF.